This passage covers 25 T cell receptor beta chains from one sample sequenced in a study of blood T cell repertoires in COVID-19. Sequenced by immunoSEQ multiplex PCR; TCRdb stores in-frame clones only, minus some. The data hold roughly 240,000 clones, with more than 85% observed a single time. The sequencing input was peripheral blood. The receptors shown here come from a man between 18 and 35 years old with active or convalescent COVID-19.

The chain couples TRBV5-8 to TRBJ2-7; tentatively, D is TRBD2 (6 bases). Germline assignment: CDR1 SGHTS and CDR2 YDEGEE. Trimming cost V 7 bases and J 5 bases, with 16 bases left between them. This CDR3 is 13 amino acids long. CDR3 amino acids: CASPYGGTDEQYF. CDR3 nucleotides: TGTGCCAGCCCCTACGGAGGGACGGACGAGCAGTACTTC.

The V call is TRBV7-9, the J call TRBJ2-2; 7 nucleotides line up with TRBD1. Germline CDR1 SEHNR, CDR2 FQNEAQ (reference sequence). The CDR3 loop spans 16 amino acids. Trimming removed 1 base from V and 0 bases from J; junction bases left unmatched: 2. The CDR3, as DNA: TGTGCCAGCAGCTTAGAGGGGACAGCGAACACCGGGGAGCTGTTTTTT. It codes for CASSLEGTANTGELFF.

This chain's CDR3 is CASSLLRSGRASTDTQYF. The CDR3 DNA follows: TGTGCCAGCAGCCTATTACGGAGCGGGAGGGCTAGCACAGATACGCAGTATTTT. The chain couples TRBV11-3 to TRBJ2-3; 10 nucleotides line up with TRBD2. From germline, CDR1 is SGHNT and CDR2 YENEEA. The junction had 11 bases not matched to a gene; V was cut back by 5 bases and J by 0 bases. This CDR3 spans 18 amino acids.

J is TRBJ2-3 and V is TRBV6-5; D possibly corresponds to TRBD2 (5 bases). Germline V gene sequence: CDR1 MNHEY, CDR2 SVGAGI. V shed 2 bases and J shed 3 bases, with 12 bases lying between them. The CDR3 runs to 15 residues. CDR3 amino acids: CASSYAGRVTDTQYF. CDR3 nucleotides: TGTGCCAGCAGTTACGCTGGGCGGGTGACAGATACGCAGTATTTT.

V is TRBV7-9 and J is TRBJ2-7; 7 positions match TRBD1. This CDR3 spans 13 amino acids. The germline V gene has CDR1 SEHNR and CDR2 FQNEAQ (reference sequence). Losses at the gene ends were 5 bases for V and 2 bases for J; bases not matched to a gene: 3. The CDR3 nucleotides read TGTGCCAGCAGCCCAGGGGGAACCTACGAGCAGTACTTC. Protein sequence: CASSPGGTYEQYF.

This chain joins TRBV27 and TRBJ2-2; D is possibly TRBD2 (5 bases). V lost 2 bases and J lost 6, with 10 bases in between. The CDR3 contains 14 residues. Looked up from germline, CDR1 is MNHEY and CDR2 is SMNVEV (reference sequence). CDR3 nucleotide sequence: TGTGCCAGCAGTTTAGTCGGGCGGGCCGGGGAGCTGTTTTTT. Its protein product is CASSLVGRAGELFF.

This chain uses TRBV11-2 with TRBJ2-2, with D uncertain. The germline gives CDR1 SGHAT, CDR2 FQNNGV. The CDR3 is made up of 12 amino acids. Trimming left V 7 bases short and J 3 bases short, with 6 bases between. The CDR3 region has the DNA TGTGCCAGCACTCGGGACACCGGGGAGCTGTTTTTT. This sequence encodes CASTRDTGELFF.

The chain carries TRBV7-2 and TRBJ2-5; weak D call: TRBD2 (5 bases). CDR1 and CDR2 (germline): SGHTA, FQGNSA. The germline V and J ends were trimmed by 3 bases and 1 base, with 12 bases remaining between them. The CDR3 consists of 15 residues. CDR3 coding DNA: TGTGCCAGCAGCTTGTTTAGCGTAAGCCAAGAGACCCAGTACTTC. Amino acid sequence: CASSLFSVSQETQYF.

The chain employs TRBV28 and TRBJ2-7, with 7 bases that match TRBD2. Germline assignment: CDR1 MDHEN and CDR2 SYDVKM. J was trimmed by 1 base and V by 6 bases; bases with no gene match: 12. The CDR3 consists of 16 residues. Here the CDR3 reads CASSSPMGGGSYEQYF. The DNA for the CDR3 is TGTGCCAGCAGCTCCCCTATGGGGGGGGGTTCCTACGAGCAGTACTTC.

V usage is TRBV28 and J usage is TRBJ1-5, with D uncertain. V shed 4 bases and J shed 10 bases, with 5 bases lying between them. The CDR3 consists of 10 residues. CDR1 is MDHEN and CDR2 is SYDVKM in the germline V gene. CDR3 coding DNA: TGTGCCAGCAGTTCGGGACCCCAGCATTTT. Encoded protein: CASSSGPQHF.

This rearrangement joins TRBV7-9 to TRBJ1-6; 7 nucleotides agree with TRBD1. The CDR3 consists of 12 residues. Germline V gene sequence: CDR1 SEHNR, CDR2 FQNEAQ (reference sequence). The trim removed 7 bases at V and 10 bases at J, leaving 4 bases unmatched. The CDR3 bases are TGTGCCAGCAACCAGGGGGAGTCACCCCTCCACTTT. This encodes CASNQGESPLHF.

The J gene is TRBJ2-3, the V gene TRBV5-1; possibly TRBD2 for D (6 bases). V gave up 0 bases and J gave up 6 bases, with 8 bases separating them. The CDR3 extends over 13 amino acids. CDR1 and CDR2 (germline): SGHRS, YFSETQ. The CDR3 here is CASSLVSGDTQYF. CDR3 DNA sequence: TGCGCCAGCAGCTTGGTCAGCGGGGATACGCAGTATTTT.

This rearrangement joins TRBV5-4 to TRBJ2-7; the D gene is possibly TRBD1 (6 bases). The V gene lost 0 bases and the J gene lost 5 bases, with 6 bases spanning the gap. Per germline, CDR1 SGHNT and CDR2 YYREEE (reference sequence). CDR3 size: 12 residues. DNA for the CDR3: TGTGCCAGCAGCTTGGCAGGGGACGAGCAGTACTTC. This gives the protein CASSLAGDEQYF.

The chain combines TRBV6-1 with TRBJ2-1, with D possibly matching TRBD2 (5 bases). Germline V lookup: CDR1 MNHNS, CDR2 SASEGT. The CDR3 is 13 amino acids. V was shortened by 3 bases and J by 3 bases, with 6 bases between the two germline ends. The CDR3 is CASSDGNYNEQFF. Written as DNA, the CDR3 is TGTGCCAGCAGTGACGGGAACTACAATGAGCAGTTCTTC.

The J gene is TRBJ1-1, the V gene TRBV6-1, with D perhaps TRBD1 (6 bases). The CDR3 length is 14 residues. Trimming stripped 3 bases from V and 2 bases from J, with 10 bases between. Germline-derived CDR1 and CDR2 are MNHNS and SASEGT. The CDR3 region has the DNA TGTGCCAGCAGTGATTACAGGGTTAACACTGAAGCTTTCTTT. It is translated as CASSDYRVNTEAFF.

The genes are TRBV5-5 and TRBJ2-7; no clear D gene. Germline CDR1 SGHKS, CDR2 YYEKEE (reference sequence). V lost 2 bases and J lost 1, with 4 bases in between. The CDR3 covers 12 residues. CDR3 loop: CASSFNSYEQYF. DNA for the CDR3: TGTGCCAGCAGCTTCAATTCCTACGAGCAGTACTTC. Variable domain in full (rest from reference TRBV5-5 and TRBJ2-7): DAGVTQSPTHLIKTRGQQVTLRCSPISGHKSVSWYQQVLGQGPQFIFQYYEKEERGRGNFPDRFSARQFPNYSSELNVNALLLGDSALYLCASSFNSYEQYFGPGTRLTVT.

CDR3 coding DNA: TGTGCCTGGACCTTAGGCGGCAGCTACTCTGGAAACACCATATATTTT. As protein: CAWTLGGSYSGNTIYF. V is TRBV30 and J is TRBJ1-3; no reliable D call. The germline gives CDR1 GTSNPN, CDR2 SVGIG (reference sequence). CDR3 length: 16 residues. Deletions cut 4 bases from V and 0 bases from J, with 16 bases between.

This rearrangement joins TRBV4-1 to TRBJ2-1, with 16 nucleotides matching TRBD2. V was pared by 3 bases and J by 3 bases, with 11 bases of the junction left unmatched. The CDR3 is 20 residues long. The V gene's germline CDR1 is MGHRA and CDR2 YSYEKL. CDR3 in amino acids: CASSHPRVGTSGRVYNEQFF. The CDR3 DNA reads TGCGCCAGCAGCCACCCCCGGGTCGGGACTAGCGGGAGGGTCTACAATGAGCAGTTCTTC.

The V gene is TRBV4-3, the J gene TRBJ2-7; 9 positions agree with TRBD2. The length of the CDR3 is 15 residues. V lost 2 bases, J lost 7 bases, and 9 bases stayed unmatched. Germline V gene lookup returns CDR1 LGHNA and CDR2 YSLEER. DNA of the CDR3: TGCGCCAGCAGCCAACAGACTAGCGGAGGTTATGAGCAGTACTTC. This gives the protein CASSQQTSGGYEQYF.

The rearrangement uses TRBV7-9 and TRBJ2-4; TRBD1 might be the D (6 bases). V lost 2 bases and J 2 bases, leaving 10 bases between the germline ends. The V gene's germline CDR1 is SEHNR and CDR2 FQNEAQ (reference sequence). The CDR3 covers 15 residues. The CDR3 DNA reads as TGTGCCAGCAGCTTATACAGGGTAACCAAAAACATTCAGTACTTC. It is translated as CASSLYRVTKNIQYF.

This rearrangement joins TRBV27 to TRBJ1-2; 11 bases line up with TRBD1. The length of the CDR3 is 17 residues. The V gene end was trimmed by 4 bases and the J gene end by 4 bases; junction bases not matched to a gene: 11. The germline CDR1 and CDR2 sequences are MNHEY and SMNVEV (reference sequence). The CDR3: CASSSVGQGAHGYGYTF. CDR3 DNA: TGTGCCAGCAGTTCTGTCGGACAGGGGGCGCACGGCTATGGCTACACCTTC.

This chain links TRBV5-1 with TRBJ2-5; D is uncertain. The V gene lost 4 bases and the J gene lost 1 base, with 8 bases spanning the gap. CDR1 SGHRS and CDR2 YFSETQ come from the germline V gene. CDR3 size: 13 residues. The CDR3 loop is CASSRSTQETQYF. The CDR3 DNA is TGCGCCAGCAGCCGAAGCACCCAAGAGACCCAGTACTTC.

This chain uses TRBV27 with TRBJ1-6; TRBD1 matches 8 bases. CDR3 size: 17 residues. With V trimmed by 6 bases and J by 2 bases, 9 bases remained unmatched. From germline, CDR1 is MNHEY and CDR2 SMNVEV (reference sequence). In DNA, the CDR3 is TGTGCCAGCAGCCTTTGGACAGGGCAAGCCTATAATTCACCCCTCCACTTT. Protein sequence: CASSLWTGQAYNSPLHF.

The chain recombines TRBV25-1 with TRBJ1-1, with unresolved D. Germline V gene lookup returns CDR1 MGHDK and CDR2 SYGVNS. V was cut by 2 bases and J by 1 base, with 5 bases left in between. The CDR3 loop spans 13 amino acids. CDR3 amino acids: CASSEQENTEAFF. Here the CDR3 DNA reads TGTGCCAGCAGTGAACAGGAGAACACTGAAGCTTTCTTT.

The chain combines TRBV6-5 with TRBJ2-1; possible D gene TRBD1, 5 bases. Germline CDR1 reads MNHEY; CDR2 reads SVGAGI. The CDR3 consists of 15 residues. Between the trimmed V and J ends, which lost 0 bases and 2 bases, there was a span of 8 bases. CDR3 residues: CASSYSQGPYNEQFF. The CDR3 bases are TGTGCCAGCAGTTACTCCCAGGGCCCCTACAATGAGCAGTTCTTC.